These T cell receptor beta chains were read from a single sample in a study of OX40 agonist ivuxolimab in advanced cancers. Some clones are missing from TCRdb's copy, which holds only in-frame ones; the method was immunoSEQ multiplex PCR. The table includes fewer than 200,000 clones, around 94% detected once. The sample here was CD4+ or CD8+ T cells sorted from blood, taken in a trial of the OX40 agonist ivuxolimab. Source of these receptors: an adult with an advanced solid tumor such as melanoma, head and neck, liver or kidney cancer. Both conserved end residues are part of each CDR3. The order of the fields is J gene, D gene, V gene, clone size, CDR3 DNA, CDR3 protein. The D gene is left open where the match is weak. Clone size is given for some rows only: seen once, a few or many times, or a class if the clone is expanded.

>TRBJ2-2|.|TRBV9|.
TGTGCCAGCACCCAGACGGGGTCTGGGGGATCCGGGGAGCTGTTTTTT
CASTQTGSGGSGELFF
>TRBJ2-3|TRBD1|TRBV29-1|.
TGCAGCGCCTCCGGGACAGGGGGCGCAGCGGCAGATACGCAGTATTTT
CSASGTGGAAADTQYF
>TRBJ1-1|.|TRBV7-6|.
TGTGCCAGCAGCTTCGGGGCAGGGGACACTGAAGCTTTCTTT
CASSFGAGDTEAFF
>TRBJ2-4|.|TRBV10-3|.
TGTGCCATCAGTGAGAAGGACCGCGTCGGTCAAAACATTCAGTACTTC
CAISEKDRVGQNIQYF
>TRBJ2-1|TRBD1|TRBV6-4|.
TGTGCCAGCAGTACACGGACAGGCGACCGTGGGAGCTCCTACAATGAGCAGTTCTTC
CASSTRTGDRGSSYNEQFF
>TRBJ2-5|TRBD2|TRBV28|.
TGTGCCAGCAGTTTTTGGGGACTAGCGGGAGTAACCAAAGAGACCCAGTACTTC
CASSFWGLAGVTKETQYF
>TRBJ1-1|TRBD1|TRBV4-1|.
TGCGCCAGCAGCCAGGGCCGCAGACAGGGTTGGACTGAAGCTTTCTTT
CASSQGRRQGWTEAFF
>TRBJ1-1|TRBD1|TRBV29-1|few
TGCAGCGTCACAGGGGACGCCACTGAAGCTTTCTTT
CSVTGDATEAFF
>TRBJ2-3|TRBD2|TRBV10-3|.
TGTGCCGCTGCCCAGGCGGGGGGCCGGGCAGATACGCAGTATTTT
CAAAQAGGRADTQYF
>TRBJ2-5|.|TRBV29-1|.
TGCAGCGTTGTGGGCAGGGCCCAAGAGACCCAGTACTTC
CSVVGRAQETQYF
>TRBJ1-1|.|TRBV30|once
TGTGCCTGGAGTGACGTCGACAGCGGGAACACTGAAGCTTTCTTT
CAWSDVDSGNTEAFF
>TRBJ2-6|.|TRBV19|.
TGTGCCAGTACACCCTTCGAGAGGTGGAGCTCTGGGGCCAACGTCCTGACTTTC
CASTPFERWSSGANVLTF
>TRBJ1-2|.|TRBV5-1|.
TGCGCCAGCTCGGAGGTAGGGGTGTCCTATGGCTACACCTTC
CASSEVGVSYGYTF
>TRBJ2-2|.|TRBV11-2|.
TGTGCCAGCAGCTTCGCGGGGGCGTCCGGGGAGCTGTTTTTT
CASSFAGASGELFF
>TRBJ2-4|.|TRBV27|.
TGTGCCAGCAGTTGGGGTCTAGCCAAAAACATTCAGTACTTC
CASSWGLAKNIQYF
>TRBJ1-1|.|TRBV5-6|.
TGTGCCAGCAGCTTGGAGGGGAGCACTGAAGCTTTCTTT
CASSLEGSTEAFF
>TRBJ1-4|.|TRBV5-1|once
TGCGCCAGCAGCTTCGGGCGGGCAACTAATGAAAAACTGTTTTTT
CASSFGRATNEKLFF
>TRBJ1-1|.|TRBV18|few
TGTGCCAGCTCGGGGGCAGGGAACACTGAAGCTTTCTTT
CASSGAGNTEAFF
>TRBJ1-2|.|TRBV6-5|.
TGTGCCAGCAGTTACTCGGGGAGCTACACCTTC
CASSYSGSYTF
>TRBJ2-3|.|TRBV7-2|.
TGTGCCAGCAGCCACCTAAAGGGATTCACAGATACGCAGTATTTT
CASSHLKGFTDTQYF
>TRBJ1-2|TRBD1|TRBV19|.
TGTGCCAGTAGTCCTCGGGACAGGGCCGGCGGCGGCTACACCTTC
CASSPRDRAGGGYTF
>TRBJ1-2|.|TRBV5-5|.
TGTGCCAGCACCTTTGGGGGGTTAAACTATGGCTACACCTTC
CASTFGGLNYGYTF
>TRBJ2-7|TRBD2|TRBV28|.
TGTGCCAGCAGGGCGCCCGGACTAGCGGCGACCTACGAGCAGTACTTC
CASRAPGLAATYEQYF
>TRBJ2-2|TRBD2|TRBV23-1|.
TGCGCCAGCAGTCAATGGAGGCTAGCGGGAGGGCCGGGCACCGGGGAGCTGTTTTTT
CASSQWRLAGGPGTGELFF
>TRBJ2-3|TRBD2|TRBV7-9|.
TGTGCCAGCAGCTTAGTTAGCGGGGATACGCAGTATTTT
CASSLVSGDTQYF
>TRBJ2-5|.|TRBV7-9|.
TGTGCCAGCAGCTTAGCGAGCGGGTCGGAGATCCAAGAGACCCAGTACTTC
CASSLASGSEIQETQYF
>TRBJ2-7|.|TRBV18|.
TGTGCCAGCTCACCACCAACAGGGCCCTACGAGCAGTACTTC
CASSPPTGPYEQYF
>TRBJ1-4|TRBD1|TRBV28|.
TGTGCCAGCAAAACGGGACAGGCAATTGAAAAACTGTTTTTT
CASKTGQAIEKLFF
>TRBJ1-5|TRBD1|TRBV5-4|.
TGTGCCAGCAGCTTGGGGACAGGAAATCAGCCCCAGCATTTT
CASSLGTGNQPQHF
>TRBJ2-1|.|TRBV7-9|.
TGTGCCAGCAGCCCAGCCTCGAGGGGCGCGGATGAGCAGTTCTTC
CASSPASRGADEQFF
>TRBJ2-7|TRBD1|TRBV5-6|.
TGTGCCAGCAGACAACCAGGGGGCGAGCAGTACTTC
CASRQPGGEQYF
>TRBJ2-2|.|TRBV2|.
TGTGCCAGCACCCTTGAGGGGACCGGGGAGCTGTTTTTT
CASTLEGTGELFF
>TRBJ1-5|TRBD1|TRBV9|.
TGTGCCAGCAGCGTAGGGGGGACAGGGCCGCCCCAGCATTTT
CASSVGGTGPPQHF
>TRBJ2-5|TRBD2|TRBV10-3|.
TGTGCCACCTCGGGGGGCCAAGAGACCCAGTACTTC
CATSGGQETQYF
>TRBJ2-1|TRBD2|TRBV5-6|.
TGTGCCAGCAGCTCCGAAGCGGGAGGCTCCTACAATGAGCAGTTCTTC
CASSSEAGGSYNEQFF
>TRBJ2-5|TRBD2|TRBV5-1|.
TGCGCCAGCAGCTTGAGCGGGGCCAAAGAGACCCAGTACTTC
CASSLSGAKETQYF
>TRBJ2-1|.|TRBV27|.
TGTGCCAGCAGTTTAAGACAGGCGACATACAATGAGCAGTTCTTC
CASSLRQATYNEQFF
>TRBJ1-4|.|TRBV7-2|once
TGTGCCAGCAGCTTAGGCAGGGTGACTAATGAAAAACTGTTTTTT
CASSLGRVTNEKLFF
>TRBJ1-2|.|TRBV5-4|.
TGTGCCAGCAGCTTGGGGCAGGGTGGTAACTATGGCTACACCTTC
CASSLGQGGNYGYTF
>TRBJ2-1|.|TRBV19|.
TGTGCCAGTAGTTCGGGGCCCACCATCTCCTACAATGAGCAGTTCTTC
CASSSGPTISYNEQFF
>TRBJ2-2|.|TRBV5-1|.
TGCGCCAGCAGCCGGGACACCGGGGGCGGGGAGCTGTTTTTT
CASSRDTGGGELFF
>TRBJ2-2|.|TRBV29-1|.
TGCAGCGTTGTTAGGGACGGTCTCACCGGGGAGCTGTTTTTT
CSVVRDGLTGELFF
>TRBJ1-6|.|TRBV7-2|.
TGTGCCAGCAGCTTTGGCCCCCCCAGGGGAGGAGAGTCACCCCTCCACTTT
CASSFGPPRGGESPLHF
>TRBJ1-5|.|TRBV18|.
TGTGCCAGCTCACCGGTGGCACTTAGCAATCAGCCCCAGCATTTT
CASSPVALSNQPQHF
>TRBJ1-1|.|TRBV27|.
TGTGCCAGCAGTCGGCGGGCGATGAACACTGAAGCTTTCTTT
CASSRRAMNTEAFF
>TRBJ2-7|.|TRBV30|.
TGTGCCTGGAGTGTAAGTTCAGGGTCAGGGGAGCAGTACTTC
CAWSVSSGSGEQYF
>TRBJ2-3|TRBD2|TRBV5-1|.
TGCGCCAGCAAACTAGCGGGACTCACAGATACGCAGTATTTT
CASKLAGLTDTQYF
>TRBJ2-1|TRBD1|TRBV28|.
TGTGCCAGCAGTCTACCGGGACAGGGGACCGGTGAGCAGTTCTTC
CASSLPGQGTGEQFF
>TRBJ1-1|.|TRBV5-1|.
TGCGCCAGCAGCTTGGGTCCGACAGAGAGCACTGAAGCTTTCTTT
CASSLGPTESTEAFF
>TRBJ1-1|.|TRBV5-1|.
TGCGCCAGCAGCCCGTTGGTTCGCACTGAAGCTTTCTTT
CASSPLVRTEAFF
>TRBJ2-7|.|TRBV5-1|.
TGCGCCAGCAGCTTGATTGACGGGTACGAGCAGTACTTC
CASSLIDGYEQYF
>TRBJ1-1|.|TRBV5-5|once
TGTGCCAGCAGCCAGGGTACAGTGAACACTGAAGCTTTCTTT
CASSQGTVNTEAFF
>TRBJ2-1|TRBD2|TRBV28|few
TGTGCCAGCAGTTCCTCGGGAGGCCGACACAATGAGCAGTTCTTC
CASSSSGGRHNEQFF
>TRBJ2-7|.|TRBV20-1|once
TGCAGTGCTAGATATGCCCACGGACATTCCTTC
CSARYAHGHSF